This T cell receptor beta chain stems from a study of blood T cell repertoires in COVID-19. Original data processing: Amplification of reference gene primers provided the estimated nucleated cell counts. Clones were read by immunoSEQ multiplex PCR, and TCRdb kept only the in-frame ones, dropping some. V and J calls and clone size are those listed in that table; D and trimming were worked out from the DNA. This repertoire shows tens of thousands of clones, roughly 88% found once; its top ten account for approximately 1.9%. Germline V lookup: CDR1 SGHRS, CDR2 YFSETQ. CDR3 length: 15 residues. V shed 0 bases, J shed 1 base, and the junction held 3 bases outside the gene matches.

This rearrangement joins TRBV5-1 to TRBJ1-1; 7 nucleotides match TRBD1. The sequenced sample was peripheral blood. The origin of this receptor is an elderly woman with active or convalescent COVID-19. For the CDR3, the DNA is TGCGCCAGCAGCTTGGCTTGGACAGGGAACACTGAAGCTTTCTTT. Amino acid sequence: CASSLAWTGNTEAFF.